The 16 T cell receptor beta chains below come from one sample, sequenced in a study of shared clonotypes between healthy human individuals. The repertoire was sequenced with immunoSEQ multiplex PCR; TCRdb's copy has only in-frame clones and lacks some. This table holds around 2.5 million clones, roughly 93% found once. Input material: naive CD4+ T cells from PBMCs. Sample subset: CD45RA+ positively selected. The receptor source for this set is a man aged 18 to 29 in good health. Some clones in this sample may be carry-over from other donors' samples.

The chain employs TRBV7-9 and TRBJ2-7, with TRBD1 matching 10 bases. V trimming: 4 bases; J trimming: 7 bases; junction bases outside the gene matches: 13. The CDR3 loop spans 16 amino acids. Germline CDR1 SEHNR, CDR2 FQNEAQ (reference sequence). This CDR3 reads CASSSPPGTGDGEQYF. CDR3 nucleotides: TGTGCCAGCAGCTCCCCACCCGGGACAGGGGATGGTGAGCAGTACTTC.

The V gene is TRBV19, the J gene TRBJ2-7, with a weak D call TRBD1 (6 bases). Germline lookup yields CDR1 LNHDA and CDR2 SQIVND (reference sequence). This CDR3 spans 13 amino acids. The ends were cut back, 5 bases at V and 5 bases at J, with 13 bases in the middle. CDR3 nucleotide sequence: TGTGCCAGTAGTCTGTCAGGGGCTAACGAGCAGTACTTC. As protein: CASSLSGANEQYF.

The CDR3 nucleotides are TGTGCCAGCAGCTTGGACCGGAATGAGCAGTTCTTC. It is translated as CASSLDRNEQFF. V and J are TRBV5-4 and TRBJ2-1; D unresolved. Germline V gene lookup returns CDR1 SGHNT and CDR2 YYREEE (reference sequence). The CDR3 extends over 12 amino acids. With 0 bases removed from V and 7 bases from J, the gap between germline ends came to 5 bases.

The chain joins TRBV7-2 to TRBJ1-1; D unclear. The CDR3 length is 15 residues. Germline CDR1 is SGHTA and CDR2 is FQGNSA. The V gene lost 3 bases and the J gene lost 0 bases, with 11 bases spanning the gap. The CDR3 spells CASSLVAGVNTEAFF. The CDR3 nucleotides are TGTGCCAGCAGCTTGGTAGCTGGGGTGAACACTGAAGCTTTCTTT.

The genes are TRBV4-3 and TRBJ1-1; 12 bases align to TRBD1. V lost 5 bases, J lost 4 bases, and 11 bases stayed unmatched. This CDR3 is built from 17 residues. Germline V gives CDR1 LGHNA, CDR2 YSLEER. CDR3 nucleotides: TGCGCCAGCAGCTCCGGGACAGGGGGCCTCGGAGTCACTGAAGCTTTCTTT. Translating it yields CASSSGTGGLGVTEAFF.

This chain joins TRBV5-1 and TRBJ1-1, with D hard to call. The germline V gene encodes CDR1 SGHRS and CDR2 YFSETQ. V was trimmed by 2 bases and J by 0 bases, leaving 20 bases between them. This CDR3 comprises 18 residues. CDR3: CASSFFPSVSTLNTEAFF. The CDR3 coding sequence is TGCGCCAGCAGCTTCTTTCCTTCAGTTTCTACGTTGAACACTGAAGCTTTCTTT. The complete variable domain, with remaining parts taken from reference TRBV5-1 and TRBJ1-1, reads KAGVTQTPRYLIKTRGQQVTLSCSPISGHRSVSWYQQTPGQGLQFLFEYFSETQRNKGNFPGRFSGRQFSNSRSEMNVSTLELGDSALYLCASSFFPSVSTLNTEAFFGQGTRLTVV.

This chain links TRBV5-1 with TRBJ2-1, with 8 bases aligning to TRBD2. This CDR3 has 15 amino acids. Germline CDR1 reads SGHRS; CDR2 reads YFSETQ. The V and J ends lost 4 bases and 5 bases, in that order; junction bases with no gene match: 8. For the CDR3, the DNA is TGCGCCAGCAGCCGCATAGCGGGAAATCACAATGAGCAGTTCTTC. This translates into CASSRIAGNHNEQFF.

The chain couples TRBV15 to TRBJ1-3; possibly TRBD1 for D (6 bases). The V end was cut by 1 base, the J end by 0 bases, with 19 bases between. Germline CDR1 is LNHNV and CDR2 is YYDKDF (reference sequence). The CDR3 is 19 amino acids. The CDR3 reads CATSRVQGLPLVSGNTIYF. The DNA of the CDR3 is TGTGCCACCAGCAGAGTCCAGGGGCTCCCTTTAGTCTCTGGAAACACCATATATTTT.

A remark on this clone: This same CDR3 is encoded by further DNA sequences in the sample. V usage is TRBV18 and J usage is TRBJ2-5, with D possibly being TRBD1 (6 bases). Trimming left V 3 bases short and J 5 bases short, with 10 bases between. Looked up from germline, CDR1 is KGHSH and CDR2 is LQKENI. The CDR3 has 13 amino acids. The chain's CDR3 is CASSPQGKETQYF. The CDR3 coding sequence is TGTGCCAGCTCACCGCAGGGGAAGGAGACCCAGTACTTC.

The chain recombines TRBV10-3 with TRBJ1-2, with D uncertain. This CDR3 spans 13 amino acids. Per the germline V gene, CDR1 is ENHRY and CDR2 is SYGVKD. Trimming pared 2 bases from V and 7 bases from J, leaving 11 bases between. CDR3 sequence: CAISELGEIGYTF. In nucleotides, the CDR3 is TGTGCCATCAGTGAGCTCGGGGAGATTGGCTACACCTTC.

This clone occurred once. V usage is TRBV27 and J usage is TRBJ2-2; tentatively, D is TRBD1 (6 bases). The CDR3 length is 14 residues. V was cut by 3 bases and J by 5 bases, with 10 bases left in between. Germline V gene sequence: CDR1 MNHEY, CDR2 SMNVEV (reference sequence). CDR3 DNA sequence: TGTGCCAGCAGTTTGCAAACAGGGACCGGGGAGCTGTTTTTT. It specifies CASSLQTGTGELFF.

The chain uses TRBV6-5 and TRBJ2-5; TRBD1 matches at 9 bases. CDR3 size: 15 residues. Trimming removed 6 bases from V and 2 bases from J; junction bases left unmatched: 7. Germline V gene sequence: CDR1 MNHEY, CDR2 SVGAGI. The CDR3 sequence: CASRYAGTGQETQYF. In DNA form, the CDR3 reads TGTGCCAGCAGATACGCCGGGACAGGGCAAGAGACCCAGTACTTC.

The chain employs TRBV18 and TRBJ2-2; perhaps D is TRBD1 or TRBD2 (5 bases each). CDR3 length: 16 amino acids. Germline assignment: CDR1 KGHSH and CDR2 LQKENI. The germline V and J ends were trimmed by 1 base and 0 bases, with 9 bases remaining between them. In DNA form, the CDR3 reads TGTGCCAGCTCACCACAGGGGACCGCGAACACCGGGGAGCTGTTTTTT. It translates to CASSPQGTANTGELFF.

CDR3 in DNA: TGTGCCAGCAGTGAAGCCTCGTGGGAAGGTTATCAGCCCCAGCATTTT. Amino acids: CASSEASWEGYQPQHF. The chain employs TRBV6-1 and TRBJ1-5, with no clear D. Looked up from germline, CDR1 is MNHNS and CDR2 is SASEGT. The CDR3 contains 16 residues. Trimming took off 0 bases at V and 5 bases at J, with 14 bases between the two ends.

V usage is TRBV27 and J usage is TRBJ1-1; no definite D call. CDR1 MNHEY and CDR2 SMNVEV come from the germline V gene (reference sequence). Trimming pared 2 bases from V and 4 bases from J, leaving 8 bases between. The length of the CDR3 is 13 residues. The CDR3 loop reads CASSLAEFTEAFF. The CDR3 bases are TGTGCCAGCAGTTTAGCGGAATTCACTGAAGCTTTCTTT.

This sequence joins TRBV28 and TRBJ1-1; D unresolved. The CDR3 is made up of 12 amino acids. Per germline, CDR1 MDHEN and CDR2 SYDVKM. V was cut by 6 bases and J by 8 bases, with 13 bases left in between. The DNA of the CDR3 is TGTGCCAGCAGGTCGGACCGAGTAGAAGCTTTCTTT. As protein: CASRSDRVEAFF.